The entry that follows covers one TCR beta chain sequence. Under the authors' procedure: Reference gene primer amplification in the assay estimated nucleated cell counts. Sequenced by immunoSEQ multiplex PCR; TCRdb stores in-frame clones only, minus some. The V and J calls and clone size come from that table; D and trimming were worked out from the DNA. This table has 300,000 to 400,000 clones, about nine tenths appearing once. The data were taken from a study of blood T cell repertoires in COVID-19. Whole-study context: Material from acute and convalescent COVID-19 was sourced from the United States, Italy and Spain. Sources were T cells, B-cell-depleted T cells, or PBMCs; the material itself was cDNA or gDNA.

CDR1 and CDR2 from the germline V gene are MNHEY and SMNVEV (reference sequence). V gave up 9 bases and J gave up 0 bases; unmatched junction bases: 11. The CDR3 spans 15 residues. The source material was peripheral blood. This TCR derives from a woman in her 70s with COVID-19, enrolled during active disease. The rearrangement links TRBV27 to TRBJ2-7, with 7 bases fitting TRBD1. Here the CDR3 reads CARVYTGAYSYEQYF. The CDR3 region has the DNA TGTGCCAGGGTTTACACAGGGGCATACTCCTACGAGCAGTACTTC.